This T cell receptor (beta chain) came from a study of T-cell reconstitution after alpha-beta-depleted transplantation in children. Researchers prepared the TCRbeta library using unique molecular identifiers, the study reports. Each CDR3 protein gets one entry after TCRdb re-called the PCR reads with MiXCR. Of 55,000 to 90,000 distinct CDR3 sequences listed, roughly 5% were seen once; the top ten hold 15% to 20%. Study results and limitations: Newly produced T cells mostly accounted for T-cell counts and diversity one year post-transplant. The origin of high day-60 TCRbeta diversity in some patients lay in surviving recipient T cells and thymic progenitors. At around two months after transplant, the alpha-beta T cells were reportedly derived from several hundred expanded clones that came from non-depleted graft cells.

This CDR3 has 14 residues. Trimming cost V 6 bases and J 6 bases, with 15 bases left between them. This clonotype was seen repeatedly, ten times or more. Its target is unknown. The sequences come from PBMCs, mostly from graft donor cells, collected 180 days after TCRalphabeta/CD19-depleted stem cell transplant. The chain couples TRBV12-3 or TRBV12-4 to TRBJ2-1; weak D call: TRBD2 (7 bases). This receptor was obtained from a boy under two years old who had a stem cell transplant for acute myeloid leukemia, so the T cells may come from the graft donor. The DNA of the CDR3 is TGTGCCAGCAGCCCCGCGGGGGCCGCCAATGAGCAGTTCTTC. This encodes CASSPAGAANEQFF.